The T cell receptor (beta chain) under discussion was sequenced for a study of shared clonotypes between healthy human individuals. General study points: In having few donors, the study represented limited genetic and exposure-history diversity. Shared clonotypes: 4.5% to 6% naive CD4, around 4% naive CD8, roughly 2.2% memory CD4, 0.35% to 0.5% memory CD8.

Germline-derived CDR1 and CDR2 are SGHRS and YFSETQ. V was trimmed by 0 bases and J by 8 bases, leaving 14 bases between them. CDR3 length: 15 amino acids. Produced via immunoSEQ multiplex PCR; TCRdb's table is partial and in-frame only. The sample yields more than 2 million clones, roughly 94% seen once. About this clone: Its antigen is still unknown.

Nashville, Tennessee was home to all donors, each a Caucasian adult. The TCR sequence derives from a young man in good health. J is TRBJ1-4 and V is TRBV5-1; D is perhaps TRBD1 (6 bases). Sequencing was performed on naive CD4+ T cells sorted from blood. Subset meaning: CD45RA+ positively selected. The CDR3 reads CASSLGGGAGEKLFF. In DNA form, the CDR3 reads TGCGCCAGCAGCTTGGGTGGGGGCGCGGGCGAAAAACTGTTTTTT.